These 3 T cell receptor beta chains share one sample of origin, sequenced in a study of T cells in Graves' hyperthyroidism and ophthalmopathy. It was RNA transcripts that yielded the amplified TCR beta CDR3 regions. In the first-round RT-PCR of the TCR CDR3, the HTBI primer set was used. TCRdb re-called the multiplex PCR reads through MiXCR, storing one row per CDR3 protein. This sample has 350,000 to 500,000 distinct CDR3 sequences, with roughly an eighth found just once. Sequenced material: blood. Every receptor here comes from a woman in her late teens or twenties with Graves' hyperthyroidism.

This clonotype was seen many times. The chain uses TRBV30 and TRBJ2-7; D gene uncertain. Germline-derived CDR1 and CDR2 are GTSNPN and SVGIG (reference sequence). V lost 1 base and J 4 bases, leaving 8 bases between the germline ends. There are 12 residues in the CDR3. The CDR3 region is CAWSGGRYEQYF. The DNA of the CDR3 is TGTGCCTGGAGTGGGGGTAGGTACGAGCAGTACTTC.

This clonotype showed up many times. This chain links TRBV11-3 with TRBJ1-1; possibly TRBD1 for D (6 bases). Deletions cut 0 bases from V and 7 bases from J, with 9 bases between. Germline assignment: CDR1 SGHNT and CDR2 YENEEA. There are 13 residues in the CDR3. In nucleotides, the CDR3 is TGTGCCAGCAGCTTAGACGGAGGGGGTGAAGCTTTCTTT. This sequence encodes CASSLDGGGEAFF.

The chain couples TRBV27 to TRBJ1-6; no firm D call. The CDR3 consists of 14 residues. V was trimmed by 1 base and J by 6 bases, leaving 7 bases between them. Germline CDR1 and CDR2: MNHEY and SMNVEV (reference sequence). The CDR3 bases are TGTGCCAGCAGTTTATACGGTGGTAATTCACCCCTCCACTTT. Protein: CASSLYGGNSPLHF.